The next 16 T cell receptor beta chains were all read from a single sample in a study of cytomegalovirus exposure and HLA in healthy donors. It was with 60 Vbeta and 13 Jbeta primers that the PCR ran. Sequencing used immunoSEQ multiplex PCR; TCRdb keeps in-frame clones, though not all of them. The sample has 150,000 to 250,000 clones; 65% to 90% are singletons. The material sequenced was PBMCs. The receptors here all came from a woman between 45 and 65 years old in good health and CMV-seronegative.

V and J are TRBV19 and TRBJ2-7; TRBD2 matches at 7 bases. CDR1 and CDR2 (germline): LNHDA, SQIVND (reference sequence). This CDR3 contains 14 residues. Trimming at V came to 7 bases and at J to 1 base, leaving 7 bases not matched to a gene. The CDR3 coding sequence is TGTGCCAGTACCCGGGGAGGGAATTCCTACGAGCAGTACTTC. Its protein is CASTRGGNSYEQYF.

This chain joins TRBV7-8 and TRBJ2-1; 8 bases map to TRBD2. V shed 0 bases and J 12 bases; nucleotides not matched to a gene: 4. Germline loops: CDR1 SGHVS, CDR2 FQNEAQ. The CDR3 consists of 13 residues. This CDR3 reads CASSLARGALQFF. The CDR3 DNA reads TGTGCCAGCAGCTTAGCGCGGGGGGCTCTGCAGTTCTTC.

This clone turned up a few times. The rearrangement links TRBV28 to TRBJ2-3; TRBD2 might be the D (6 bases). CDR1 and CDR2 (germline): MDHEN, SYDVKM. The CDR3 runs to 14 residues. Trimming stripped 4 bases from V and 0 bases from J, with 8 bases between. As DNA, the CDR3 is TGTGCCAGCAGTTCGGGAGTAAGCACAGATACGCAGTATTTT. It is translated as CASSSGVSTDTQYF.

Only a few counts were recorded for this clone. The chain is built from TRBV18 and TRBJ2-3; tentative D call: TRBD1 (6 bases). V gave up 4 bases and J gave up 4 bases, with 9 bases separating them. CDR3 length equals 13 residues. Germline V lookup: CDR1 KGHSH, CDR2 LQKENI. In nucleotides, the CDR3 is TGTGCCAGCTCACTGTCAGGGGCAGATACGCAGTATTTT. Its protein is CASSLSGADTQYF.

V usage is TRBV10-3 and J usage is TRBJ1-2, with 8 nucleotides matching TRBD1. The CDR3 length is 17 residues. From germline, CDR1 is ENHRY and CDR2 SYGVKD. Losses at the gene ends were 6 bases for V and 2 bases for J; bases not matched to a gene: 14. CDR3 residues: CAIRKHTGTGTNYGYTF. The DNA for the CDR3 is TGTGCCATCAGAAAACACACCGGGACAGGCACAAACTATGGCTACACCTTC.

Regarding this clone: One end of the junction varies from germline; a read error may be responsible. The genes are TRBV19 and TRBJ1-2; 7 bases map to TRBD1. Germline CDR1 and CDR2: LNHDA and SQIVND (reference sequence). The CDR3 length is 16 residues. CDR3 in amino acids: CASSISRTGSNSGYTF. The CDR3 DNA reads TGTGCCAGTAGTATATCTCGGACAGGCTCGAACTCTGGCTACACCTTC.

The chain couples TRBV19 to TRBJ1-2; D is possibly TRBD1 (6 bases). Trimming took 9 bases from V and 1 from J, leaving 18 bases between them. CDR3 size: 15 residues. Germline V gene sequence: CDR1 LNHDA, CDR2 SQIVND (reference sequence). The CDR3 sequence: CASLRATGNNYGYTF. The CDR3 DNA follows: TGTGCCAGCCTAAGAGCTACAGGGAATAACTATGGCTACACCTTC.

J is TRBJ2-1 and V is TRBV5-1, with D perhaps TRBD1 (5 bases). CDR3 length: 15 residues. Germline CDR1 and CDR2: SGHRS and YFSETQ. Trimming cost V 2 bases and J 2 bases, with 11 bases left between them. The CDR3: CASSFTTGAYNEQFF. In DNA form, the CDR3 reads TGCGCCAGCAGCTTTACCACAGGAGCCTACAATGAGCAGTTCTTC. Based on the CDR3 plus reference TRBV5-1 and TRBJ2-1, the full variable domain is KAGVTQTPRYLIKTRGQQVTLSCSPISGHRSVSWYQQTPGQGLQFLFEYFSETQRNKGNFPGRFSGRQFSNSRSEMNVSTLELGDSALYLCASSFTTGAYNEQFFGPGTRLTVL.

The CDR3: CASSPRTSGSLEQFF. The CDR3, as DNA: TGTGCCAGCAGCCCTAGGACTAGCGGGAGTCTTGAGCAGTTCTTC. The V gene is TRBV5-4, the J gene TRBJ2-1, with 13 nucleotides matching TRBD2. Germline CDR1 and CDR2: SGHNT and YYREEE (reference sequence). The CDR3 runs 15 residues. The V segment lost 4 bases and the J segment 9 bases; nucleotides outside the gene matches: 7.

With regard to this clone: This same CDR3 is encoded by further DNA sequences in the sample. V gene TRBV28 combines with J gene TRBJ1-2, with a possible D match to TRBD1 (6 bases). The CDR3 is 12 amino acids. V shed 5 bases and J shed 4 bases, with 8 bases lying between them. Germline loops: CDR1 MDHEN, CDR2 SYDVKM. The CDR3 region is CASSAGVYGYTF. For the CDR3, the DNA is TGTGCCAGCAGTGCAGGGGTCTATGGCTACACCTTC.

This clone came up a few times. V and J are TRBV2 and TRBJ2-1; 8 nucleotides align to TRBD2. The CDR3 extends over 16 amino acids. Per the germline V gene, CDR1 is SNHLY and CDR2 is FYNNEI. V lost 4 bases, J lost 0 bases, and 5 bases stayed unmatched. The CDR3 DNA reads TGTGCCAGCAGTGTAACGAGCGGGAGCTCCTACAATGAGCAGTTCTTC. It encodes CASSVTSGSSYNEQFF.

A few counts support this clone. The same CDR3 is also encoded by other DNA sequences in this sample. The V and J genes are TRBV18 and TRBJ2-7; 8 nucleotides agree with TRBD1. Germline lookup yields CDR1 KGHSH and CDR2 LQKENI. This CDR3 has 14 amino acids. V trimming: 2 bases; J trimming: 3 bases; junction bases outside the gene matches: 3. This CDR3 reads CASSPGTGIYEQYF. Written as DNA, the CDR3 is TGTGCCAGCTCACCAGGGACAGGAATCTACGAGCAGTACTTC.

This rearrangement joins TRBV4-1 to TRBJ2-7, with TRBD2 matching 10 bases. This CDR3 has 16 amino acids. After removal of 1 base from V and 2 bases from J, the junction contained 5 bases not matched to a gene. Germline CDR1 reads MGHRA; CDR2 reads YSYEKL. The chain's CDR3 is CASSQAPSGSTYEQYF. In DNA, the CDR3 is TGCGCCAGCAGCCAAGCCCCTAGCGGGAGCACCTACGAGCAGTACTTC.

This clone is a singleton in its sample. The chain uses TRBV5-1 and TRBJ2-3; D ambiguous. Germline CDR1 reads SGHRS; CDR2 reads YFSETQ. V was trimmed by 0 bases and J by 5 bases, leaving 10 bases between them. The CDR3 covers 14 residues. CDR3 sequence reads: CASSLEPPGDTQYF. The CDR3 nucleotides read TGCGCCAGCAGCTTGGAGCCGCCCGGAGATACGCAGTATTTT. Variable domain in full (rest from reference TRBV5-1 and TRBJ2-3): KAGVTQTPRYLIKTRGQQVTLSCSPISGHRSVSWYQQTPGQGLQFLFEYFSETQRNKGNFPGRFSGRQFSNSRSEMNVSTLELGDSALYLCASSLEPPGDTQYFGPGTRLTVL.

V is TRBV7-9 and J is TRBJ2-1; TRBD2 aligns across 7 bases. This CDR3 is built from 15 residues. V dropped 5 bases and J dropped 2; count of bases not matched to a gene: 6. The germline V gene has CDR1 SEHNR and CDR2 FQNEAQ (reference sequence). CDR3 sequence (DNA): TGTGCCAGCAGCCGAAGCGGGAACCCCTACAATGAGCAGTTCTTC. It specifies CASSRSGNPYNEQFF.

The rearrangement joins TRBV4-2 to TRBJ1-5, with 9 bases identical to TRBD1. The V gene's germline CDR1 is LGHNA and CDR2 YNFKEQ. Trimming removed 4 bases from V and 3 bases from J; junction bases left unmatched: 4. This CDR3 spans 15 amino acids. The CDR3 sequence: CASSPGTGNNQPQHF. The CDR3 nucleotides are TGTGCCAGCAGCCCGGGGACAGGGAACAATCAGCCCCAGCATTTT.